These 22 T cell receptor beta chains originate from one sample sequenced in a study of cytotoxic CD8 clonotypes in ibrutinib-treated CLL. This table comes from immunoSEQ multiplex PCR, and its TCRdb copy is limited to in-frame clones, with some not included. This sample carries fewer than 400,000 clones, 67% of them seen once, and the ten largest clones take roughly 6.3%. The source material was PBMCs, sampled after 36 months of ibrutinib treatment. The receptors derive from a human donor with chronic lymphocytic leukemia.

This clone was recorded a few times. The V call is TRBV6-6, the J call TRBJ2-4; D unclear. With 8 bases removed from V and 4 bases from J, the gap between germline ends came to 9 bases. CDR3 length: 12 amino acids. From germline, CDR1 is MNHNY and CDR2 SVGAGI (reference sequence). The CDR3, as DNA: TGTGCCAGCTCAGCAGCTAAAAACATTCAGTACTTC. It specifies CASSAAKNIQYF.

V usage is TRBV7-9 and J usage is TRBJ2-1; D is ambiguous. V was trimmed by 5 bases and J by 7 bases, leaving 9 bases between them. Germline V gene lookup returns CDR1 SEHNR and CDR2 FQNEAQ (reference sequence). The CDR3 extends over 12 amino acids. The CDR3 DNA sequence: TGTGCCAGCAGCAGCAGAAAAAATGAGCAGTTCTTC. Amino acids: CASSSRKNEQFF.

In its sample, this clone was seen once. The CDR3 spells CASSLIQSNTGELFF. CDR3 DNA: TGTGCCAGCAGCTTAATACAGTCCAACACCGGGGAGCTGTTTTTT. This chain uses TRBV7-8 with TRBJ2-2; no clear D. Trimming pared 2 bases from V and 2 bases from J, leaving 9 bases between. CDR3 size: 15 residues. Germline V gives CDR1 SGHVS, CDR2 FQNEAQ.

The chain combines TRBV6-5 with TRBJ1-4; 9 positions match TRBD1. CDR3 size: 15 residues. J was trimmed by 5 bases and V by 6 bases; bases with no gene match: 7. Germline CDR1 and CDR2: MNHEY and SVGAGI. The CDR3 DNA reads as TGTGCCAGCAGGATCCTGGGACAGGGAAATGAAAAACTGTTTTTT. This encodes CASRILGQGNEKLFF.

A few counts support this clone. The chain carries TRBV19 and TRBJ1-5; D perhaps matches TRBD1 (6 bases). Trimming removed 5 bases from V and 4 bases from J, with 24 bases in between. The CDR3 length is 18 residues. Germline V gene sequence: CDR1 LNHDA, CDR2 SQIVND (reference sequence). The CDR3 reads CASSPQTGLRSANQPQHF. The CDR3 nucleotides read TGTGCCAGTAGTCCACAAACAGGGTTGAGGTCAGCTAATCAGCCCCAGCATTTT.

The chain employs TRBV19 and TRBJ2-7; D is unclear. Trimming shortened V by 3 bases and J by 4 bases, and 13 bases separated the two germline ends. Looked up from germline, CDR1 is LNHDA and CDR2 is SQIVND (reference sequence). The CDR3 has 14 amino acids. The CDR3 nucleotides are TGTGCCAGTAGTATTTCGACGGAAGCGTACGAGCAGTACTTC. Amino acid sequence: CASSISTEAYEQYF. The whole variable domain, filled in from reference TRBV19 and TRBJ2-7, reads DGGITQSPKYLFRKEGQNVTLSCEQNLNHDAMYWYRQDPGQGLRLIYYSQIVNDFQKGDIAEGYSVSREKKESFPLTVTSAQKNPTAFYLCASSISTEAYEQYFGPGTRLTVT.

The chain employs TRBV9 and TRBJ1-2; D gene ambiguous. CDR3 length equals 12 residues. Trimming pared 2 bases from V and 2 bases from J, leaving 4 bases between. The germline V gene has CDR1 SGDLS and CDR2 YYNGEE. In DNA, the CDR3 is TGTGCCAGCAGCGTCAGAAACTATGGCTACACCTTC. This encodes CASSVRNYGYTF.

The J gene is TRBJ1-1, the V gene TRBV27; 7 nucleotides match TRBD1. This CDR3 is 11 amino acids long. The junction had 0 bases not matched to a gene; V was cut back by 6 bases and J by 5 bases. Germline loops: CDR1 MNHEY, CDR2 SMNVEV (reference sequence). The CDR3 reads CASSRGTEAFF. CDR3 in DNA: TGTGCCAGCAGCAGGGGGACTGAAGCTTTCTTT.

This clone occurred a few times. V is TRBV7-3 and J is TRBJ2-3, with D perhaps matching TRBD2 (6 bases). Trimming cost V 5 bases and J 6 bases, with 18 bases left between them. From germline, CDR1 is SGHTA and CDR2 FQGTGA. This CDR3 contains 15 residues. CDR3 in DNA: TGTGCCAGCAGCCAAGGATCAGGGACTTCGGATACGCAGTATTTT. This codes for CASSQGSGTSDTQYF.

The genes are TRBV29-1 and TRBJ1-1; D is unclear. This CDR3 has 12 amino acids. CDR1 and CDR2 from the germline V gene are SQVTM and ANQGSEA. V dropped 3 bases and J dropped 4 bases, with 9 bases sitting between them. The CDR3, as DNA: TGCAGCGTTGAGAACCGACTCACTGAAGCTTTCTTT. Encoded protein: CSVENRLTEAFF.

The V call is TRBV5-1, the J call TRBJ1-1; TRBD1 might be the D (5 bases). Germline CDR1 reads SGHRS; CDR2 reads YFSETQ. This CDR3 spans 15 amino acids. Trimming took 1 base from V and 1 from J, leaving 11 bases between them. The CDR3 spells CASSLSGQRNTEAFF. DNA for the CDR3: TGCGCCAGCAGCTTGTCGGGGCAGAGGAACACTGAAGCTTTCTTT.

The chain combines TRBV25-1 with TRBJ2-1, with 7 bases aligning to TRBD1. The CDR3 contains 13 residues. V lost 8 bases and J lost 10; bases outside the gene matches: 11. Per germline, CDR1 MGHDK and CDR2 SYGVNS. In DNA, the CDR3 is TGTGCCAGCGGGTCCTACAGGGGAGAAGAGCAGTTCTTC. Translated, it gives CASGSYRGEEQFF.

The rearrangement joins TRBV4-1 to TRBJ2-3; 11 bases are shared with TRBD2. The J segment lost 4 bases and the V segment lost 3 bases, leaving 6 bases of the junction unmatched. The CDR3 extends over 16 amino acids. Germline loops: CDR1 MGHRA, CDR2 YSYEKL. CDR3 sequence: CASSHRLAGKADTQYF. The CDR3 nucleotides are TGCGCCAGCAGCCACAGACTAGCGGGAAAGGCAGATACGCAGTATTTT.

The rearrangement joins TRBV7-9 to TRBJ1-1; D is unclear. Germline lookup yields CDR1 SEHNR and CDR2 FQNEAQ (reference sequence). The CDR3 loop spans 12 amino acids. Trimming stripped 1 base from V and 11 bases from J, with 11 bases between. The CDR3, as DNA: TGTGCCAGCAGCTTAGATCCCGTGCGCGCTTTCTTT. Translation: CASSLDPVRAFF. The whole variable domain, filled in from reference TRBV7-9 and TRBJ1-1, reads DTGVSQNPRHKITKRGQNVTFRCDPISEHNRLYWYRQTLGQGPEFLTYFQNEAQLEKSRLLSDRFSAERPKGSFSTLEIQRTEQGDSAMYLCASSLDPVRAFFGQGTRLTVV.

The chain couples TRBV6-6 to TRBJ1-6; D call uncertain. Germline CDR1 and CDR2: MNHNY and SVGAGI (reference sequence). This CDR3 spans 13 amino acids. The germline V and J ends were trimmed by 2 bases and 7 bases, with 6 bases remaining between them. CDR3 sequence reads: CASSYGRNSPLHF. CDR3 sequence (DNA): TGTGCCAGCAGTTACGGGAGGAATTCACCCCTCCACTTT.

This chain connects TRBV5-1 to TRBJ1-2, with 10 bases lining up with TRBD1. With V trimmed by 7 bases and J by 6 bases, 9 bases remained unmatched. The germline V gene encodes CDR1 SGHRS and CDR2 YFSETQ. The CDR3 is 14 residues long. CDR3 coding DNA: TGCGCCAGCTTTGGGACAGGGGAAAGTGATGGCTACACCTTC. It specifies CASFGTGESDGYTF.

The chain combines TRBV28 with TRBJ1-2; possible D gene TRBD1, 5 bases. There are 15 residues in the CDR3. From germline, CDR1 is MDHEN and CDR2 SYDVKM. V gave up 5 bases and J gave up 5 bases, with 18 bases separating them. The CDR3 region is CASSPPGPDVYGYTF. The CDR3 region has the DNA TGTGCCAGCAGTCCCCCGGGGCCGGACGTATATGGCTACACCTTC.

The chain employs TRBV6-4 and TRBJ2-5; 8 positions agree with TRBD1. V was clipped by 4 bases and J by 9 bases; unmatched bases: 13. The CDR3 contains 15 residues. Germline CDR1 reads MRHNA; CDR2 reads SNTAGT. CDR3 bases: TGTGCCAGCAGTGTTGTGGGACAGGTCGGCGCTCCCCAGTACTTC. Translated: CASSVVGQVGAPQYF.

The chain uses TRBV7-2 and TRBJ1-1; D might be TRBD1 (5 bases). The CDR3 has 14 amino acids. Per the germline V gene, CDR1 is SGHTA and CDR2 is FQGNSA. Trimming removed 3 bases from V and 0 bases from J, with 8 bases in between. CDR3 protein: CASSFGTLNTEAFF. The CDR3 nucleotides read TGTGCCAGCAGCTTCGGGACCCTGAACACTGAAGCTTTCTTT.

The rearrangement uses TRBV7-9 and TRBJ2-1, with D possibly TRBD1 on 7 matching bases. V was pared by 5 bases and J by 2 bases, with 13 bases between. The CDR3 is 15 residues long. Germline V gene lookup returns CDR1 SEHNR and CDR2 FQNEAQ (reference sequence). The CDR3 loop is CASSQPGGTYNEQFF. CDR3 nucleotide sequence: TGTGCCAGCAGCCAACCAGGGGGGACCTACAATGAGCAGTTCTTC.

This chain connects TRBV7-2 to TRBJ2-7; D ambiguous. Per germline, CDR1 SGHTA and CDR2 FQGNSA. The CDR3 runs to 13 residues. V lost 3 bases and J lost 7, with 13 bases in between. DNA for the CDR3: TGTGCCAGCAGCTTTAGGCCGGAGTGGGAGCAGTACTTC. It yields the protein CASSFRPEWEQYF.

DNA for the CDR3: TGCGCCAGCAGCTCTAACAGGGAGGAAGCTTTCTTT. The encoded protein is CASSSNREEAFF. This chain links TRBV5-1 with TRBJ1-1, with D maybe TRBD1 (6 bases). The germline gives CDR1 SGHRS, CDR2 YFSETQ. CDR3 length: 12 amino acids. V was trimmed by 3 bases and J by 8 bases, leaving 11 bases between them.